These 17 T cell receptor beta chains originate from one sample sequenced in a study of T cell repertoires in cytomegalovirus infection. In TCRdb, the reads were re-called with MiXCR into one record per CDR3 protein. The data contain 150,000 to 200,000 distinct CDR3 sequences, roughly 9.8% of them singletons. The sequenced sample consisted of PBMCs. The source is a human donor in good health (CMV status not recorded). Some clones in this sample may be carry-over from other donors' samples.

A few counts support this clonotype. The rearrangement joins TRBV28 to TRBJ2-1; 7 bases align to TRBD2. Germline values: CDR1 MDHEN, CDR2 SYDVKM. V lost 4 bases, J lost 2 bases, and 8 bases stayed unmatched. This CDR3 is built from 16 residues. The DNA of the CDR3 is TGTGCCAGCAGTTCCCCCCTAGCGGAAACCTACAATGAGCAGTTCTTC. Protein: CASSSPLAETYNEQFF.

This clonotype was seen repeatedly, ten times or more. This chain uses TRBV7-2 with TRBJ2-1; TRBD1 matches 8 bases. J was trimmed by 12 bases and V by 3 bases; bases with no gene match: 7. CDR1 and CDR2 (germline): SGHTA, FQGNSA. The CDR3 totals 13 residues. The CDR3 loop reads CASSFKQGGVQFF. CDR3 nucleotides: TGTGCCAGCAGCTTTAAACAGGGGGGCGTGCAGTTCTTC.

This clonotype was counted ten times or more. V and J are TRBV28 and TRBJ2-1; 9 nucleotides line up with TRBD2. V shed 5 bases and J 3 bases; nucleotides not matched to a gene: 17. Germline CDR1 is MDHEN and CDR2 is SYDVKM. The CDR3 contains 19 residues. CDR3 sequence reads: CASSPPENLAGFFYNEQFF. The DNA for the CDR3 is TGTGCCAGCAGTCCACCAGAAAATCTAGCGGGATTCTTCTACAATGAGCAGTTCTTC.

This clonotype has only a few counts. The chain carries TRBV29-1 and TRBJ2-7, with TRBD1 identical over 12 bases. Germline V gene lookup returns CDR1 SQVTM and CDR2 ANQGSEA. This CDR3 comprises 14 residues. Trimming cost V 4 bases and J 2 bases; bases outside gene matches: 3. The CDR3 loop is CSVAGTGGPYEQYF. CDR3 in DNA: TGCAGCGTTGCCGGGACAGGGGGCCCCTACGAGCAGTACTTC.

This chain uses TRBV29-1 with TRBJ2-3; 11 bases line up with TRBD2. This CDR3 region has 14 residues. J was trimmed by 4 bases and V by 6 bases; bases with no gene match: 6. The V gene's germline CDR1 is SQVTM and CDR2 ANQGSEA. Here the CDR3 reads CSVWSLAGADTQYF. CDR3 nucleotides: TGCAGCGTCTGGTCACTAGCGGGAGCAGATACGCAGTATTTT.

This clonotype appeared many times. The chain carries TRBV7-8 and TRBJ1-1; D remains ambiguous. Germline V CDR1 and CDR2: SGHVS, FQNEAQ. V was trimmed by 1 base and J by 6 bases, leaving 12 bases between them. CDR3 length: 14 amino acids. The CDR3 nucleotides are TGTGCCAGCAGCTTAGAACCTTTTAGTCCTGAAGCTTTCTTT. It is translated as CASSLEPFSPEAFF.

This chain links TRBV12-3 or TRBV12-4 with TRBJ2-3; 7 nucleotides agree with TRBD2. J lost 2 bases, V lost 7 bases, and 15 bases had no gene match. The CDR3 loop spans 17 amino acids. CDR3 in DNA: TGTGCCAGCATTGATGAGACCAGCGGGGCCCTCACAGATACGCAGTATTTT. Translating it yields CASIDETSGALTDTQYF.

This clonotype was picked up many times. The rearrangement joins TRBV12-3 or TRBV12-4 to TRBJ1-1; D remains ambiguous. The length of the CDR3 is 11 residues. With 0 bases removed from V and 4 bases from J, the gap between germline ends came to 0 bases. The chain's CDR3 is CASSLATEAFF. The CDR3 DNA reads as TGTGCCAGCAGTTTAGCCACTGAAGCTTTCTTT.

This clonotype was recorded at least ten times. J is TRBJ2-2 and V is TRBV28, with TRBD1 matching 7 bases. CDR1 and CDR2 (germline): MDHEN, SYDVKM. The V segment lost 0 bases and the J segment 6 bases; nucleotides outside the gene matches: 1. The CDR3 spans 14 residues. The CDR3 loop is CASSLWTGPGELFF. CDR3 nucleotides: TGTGCCAGCAGTTTATGGACAGGGCCCGGGGAGCTGTTTTTT.

This clonotype came up many times. This chain uses TRBV5-5 with TRBJ1-5, with a possible D match to TRBD1 (6 bases). CDR1 and CDR2 (germline): SGHKS, YYEKEE (reference sequence). The CDR3 contains 15 residues. V lost 3 bases, J lost 3 bases, and 13 bases lay in between. As DNA, the CDR3 is TGTGCCAGCAGCTCCCTACAGGGAAACAATCAGCCCCAGCATTTT. Translating it yields CASSSLQGNNQPQHF. Full variable domain (rest looked up from reference TRBV5-5 and TRBJ1-5): DAGVTQSPTHLIKTRGQQVTLRCSPISGHKSVSWYQQVLGQGPQFIFQYYEKEERGRGNFPDRFSARQFPNYSSELNVNALLLGDSALYLCASSSLQGNNQPQHFGDGTRLSIL.

On this clonotype: Relative to the germline gene, one junction end is altered; a read error may explain this. The chain recombines TRBV20-1 with TRBJ2-4; 9 positions match TRBD2. The CDR3 consists of 17 residues. The germline CDR1 and CDR2 sequences are DFQATT and SNEGSKA (reference sequence). CDR3 nucleotides: TGCAGTGCTAGAGATTGGGGTGGGGGACTAGCCAAAAACATTCGGTACTTC. Amino acids: CSARDWGGGLAKNIRYF.

This clonotype was seen more than once but under ten times. The chain has TRBV14 and TRBJ1-5; D may be TRBD1 (6 bases). The V gene's germline CDR1 is SGHDN and CDR2 FVKESK. The CDR3 consists of 18 residues. Between the trimmed V and J ends, which lost 4 bases and 0 bases, there was a span of 19 bases. The CDR3 coding sequence is TGTGCCAGCAGCCCAAGCCAACCTGACAGGTCTAGCAATCAGCCCCAGCATTTT. Translating gives CASSPSQPDRSSNQPQHF.

This clonotype was observed many times. The rearrangement links TRBV7-8 to TRBJ1-5; D not resolved. The germline gives CDR1 SGHVS, CDR2 FQNEAQ. Trimming took off 1 base at V and 0 bases at J, with 4 bases between the two ends. The CDR3 extends over 14 amino acids. The CDR3 here is CASSLDYSNQPQHF. In nucleotides, the CDR3 is TGTGCCAGCAGCTTAGATTATAGCAATCAGCCCCAGCATTTT. Looking up the rest from reference TRBV7-8 and TRBJ1-5 gives the full variable domain: GAGVSQSPRYKVAKRGQDVALRCDPISGHVSLFWYQQALGQGPEFLTYFQNEAQLDKSGLPSDRFFAERPEGSVSTLKIQRTQQEDSAVYLCASSLDYSNQPQHFGDGTRLSIL.

This clonotype occurred many times. The chain is built from TRBV5-4 and TRBJ2-1; 12 bases are shared with TRBD2. V shed 4 bases and J 10 bases; nucleotides not matched to a gene: 9. The CDR3 consists of 15 residues. The germline gives CDR1 SGHNT, CDR2 YYREEE (reference sequence). Written as DNA, the CDR3 is TGTGCCAGCAGCCCCCGACTAGCGGGAGTCAGCGAGCAGTTCTTC. The encoded protein is CASSPRLAGVSEQFF.

This clonotype was observed at least ten times. The chain links TRBV7-9 to TRBJ1-2, with TRBD1 identical over 8 bases. J lost 4 bases, V lost 0 bases, and 4 bases had no gene match. CDR1 and CDR2 (germline): SEHNR, FQNEAQ (reference sequence). The CDR3 is made up of 15 amino acids. CDR3 in amino acids: CASSLAGTGSYGYTF. As DNA, the CDR3 is TGTGCCAGCAGCTTAGCCGGGACAGGCAGCTATGGCTACACCTTC.

V is TRBV28 and J is TRBJ1-5; D not certain. This CDR3 region has 12 residues. V lost 6 bases, J lost 6 bases, and 9 bases lay in between. CDR1 and CDR2 (germline): MDHEN, SYDVKM. The CDR3 bases are TGTGCCAGCAGGGGTGCGGGTCAGCCCCAGCATTTT. Encoded protein: CASRGAGQPQHF. The full variable domain, with the rest looked up from reference TRBV28 and TRBJ1-5, is DVKVTQSSRYLVKRTGEKVFLECVQDMDHENMFWYRQDPGLGLRLIYFSYDVKMKEKGDIPEGYSVSREKKERFSLILESASTNQTSMYLCASRGAGQPQHFGDGTRLSIL.

This clonotype appeared many times. DNA of the CDR3: TGTGCCATCAGTGAGTCTACACCATGGGATACGCAGTATTTT. Translated: CAISESTPWDTQYF. The chain couples TRBV10-3 to TRBJ2-3; D is uncertain. The CDR3 consists of 14 residues. The germline gives CDR1 ENHRY, CDR2 SYGVKD. V lost 0 bases, J lost 6 bases, and 10 bases lay in between.